The 10 T cell receptor beta chains below all came from one sample that was sequenced in a study of T cell clonality in common variable immunodeficiency. Generated by immunoSEQ multiplex PCR, the TCRdb table keeps only in-frame clones and is missing some. The sample was found to contain fewer than 15,000 clones, and every one recurs. Study results and caveats: Fewer deletions and N-nucleotide insertions were reportedly seen in common variable immunodeficiency TCR beta sequences.

The antigens these receptors bind are not known. Sequencing used peripheral blood mononuclear cells. Receptor source: a human donor with common variable immunodeficiency.

This clone was counted a few times. Read coverage stops 3 residues before the CDR3 terminus; the germline J gene supplies the remainder. The chain has TRBV18 and TRBJ1-5, with 7 bases fitting TRBD1. The CDR3 sequence is 14 residues long. V trimming: 1 base; J trimming: 7 bases; junction bases outside the gene matches: 4. The germline V gene encodes CDR1 KGHSH and CDR2 LQKENI. The chain's CDR3 is CASSPRTGSQPQHF. The CDR3 bases that were read are TGTGCCAGCTCACCACGGACAGGCAGCCAGCCC.

With regard to this clone: The observed sequence ends 3 residues before the CDR3 terminus, with the missing tail filled in from the germline J gene. The V gene is TRBV2, the J gene TRBJ1-5; TRBD1 agrees at 8 bases. This CDR3 has 15 residues. The V gene end was trimmed by 6 bases and the J gene end by 1 base; junction bases not matched to a gene: 5. Germline lookup yields CDR1 SNHLY and CDR2 FYNNEI. The covered CDR3 bases are TGTGCCAGCAGGCCGAACAGGGGGAGCAATCAGCCC. It specifies CASRPNRGSNQP. The CDR3 as a whole reads CASRPNRGSNQPQHF.

For this clone: The read falls 3 residues short of the CDR3 end, and the missing part is taken from the germline J gene. This chain uses TRBV19 with TRBJ1-1; 8 bases map to TRBD1. Looked up from germline, CDR1 is LNHDA and CDR2 is SQIVND (reference sequence). Trimming at V came to 5 bases and at J to 1 base, leaving 6 bases not matched to a gene. The CDR3 spans 15 residues. The CDR3 bases that were read are TGTGCCAGTAGTTCAGGGACAGGCGGGAACACTGAA. Its translation: CASSSGTGGNTE. The whole CDR3 is CASSSGTGGNTEAFF.

Notes on this clone: The CDR3 goes on 3 residues after the read ends, and that part is filled in from the germline J gene. V usage is TRBV7-9 and J usage is TRBJ2-1; possible D gene TRBD1, 5 bases. The CDR3 spans 13 residues. Germline CDR1 and CDR2: SEHNR and FQNEAQ (reference sequence). Trimming shortened V by 1 base and J by 4 bases, and 5 bases separated the two germline ends. The sequenced part of the CDR3 DNA is TGTGCCAGCAGCTTAGGGACATACAATGAG. It codes for CASSLGTYNE. The whole CDR3 reads CASSLGTYNEQFF.

This clone was recorded a few times. The missing CDR3 end, 3 residues past where the read stops, is filled in from the germline J gene. Different DNA sequences within this sample yield the same CDR3. The V gene is TRBV19, the J gene TRBJ1-1; D is undetermined. V was pared by 2 bases and J by 1 base, with 14 bases between. This CDR3 comprises 16 residues. In germline, CDR1 is LNHDA, CDR2 SQIVND (reference sequence). The CDR3 protein is CASSILLGTGNTEAFF. CDR3 DNA, as far as it was read: TGTGCCAGTAGTATACTGCTGGGTACGGGGAACACTGAA.

This clone has at least ten counts. The DNA ends 3 residues before the CDR3 does, and the rest of the CDR3 is filled in from the germline J gene. The rearrangement uses TRBV29-1 and TRBJ2-3; D unresolved. There are 14 residues in the CDR3. Trimming took off 7 bases at V and 1 base at J, with 15 bases between the two ends. Germline CDR1 SQVTM, CDR2 ANQGSEA. CDR3 amino acids: CSAPARAGTDTQYF. The part of the CDR3 DNA that was read is TGCAGCGCCCCCGCAAGAGCTGGCACAGATACG.

This clone was detected only a few times. The CDR3 end lies 3 residues beyond the end of the read and is filled in from the germline J gene. This sequence joins TRBV18 and TRBJ1-6; TRBD1 agrees at 7 bases. In germline, CDR1 is KGHSH, CDR2 LQKENI. The CDR3 length is 19 residues. After removal of 2 bases from V and 0 bases from J, the junction contained 10 bases not matched to a gene. CDR3 DNA, as far as it was read: TGTGCCAGCTCACCATTAACACAGGGGCTTAGCTCCTATAATTCACCC. Translating gives CASSPLTQGLSSYNSP. In full, the CDR3 is CASSPLTQGLSSYNSPLHF.

A word on this clone: Read sequence stops 3 residues before the CDR3 end, and the germline J gene provides the missing end. This chain links TRBV7-2 with TRBJ1-5, with D unclear. Per germline, CDR1 SGHTA and CDR2 FQGNSA. Trimming left V 5 bases short and J 4 bases short, with 12 bases between. The CDR3 length is 14 residues. The CDR3 loop is CASSPGSGNQPQHF. The DNA read from the CDR3 is TGTGCCAGCAGCCCGGGGTCCGGGAATCAGCCC.

Comment on this clone: The CDR3 end lies 3 residues beyond the end of the read and is filled in from the germline J gene. This chain connects TRBV30 to TRBJ1-4, with TRBD1 matching over 8 bases. The germline gives CDR1 GTSNPN, CDR2 SVGIG (reference sequence). With V trimmed by 2 bases and J by 3 bases, 8 bases remained unmatched. This CDR3 has 16 residues. The sequenced part of the CDR3 DNA is TGTGCCTGGAGTCTGGGACAGGTCGCGGCTAATGAAAAA. Translating gives CAWSLGQVAANEK. The CDR3 in full is CAWSLGQVAANEKLFF.

As to this clone: The read stops 3 residues short of the end of the CDR3; the missing end is completed from the germline J gene. This chain uses TRBV7-9 with TRBJ1-1; D ambiguous. The germline V gene encodes CDR1 SEHNR and CDR2 FQNEAQ (reference sequence). The CDR3 extends over 15 amino acids. With 1 base removed from V and 1 base from J, the gap between germline ends came to 10 bases. The CDR3 protein is CASSLGWAPNTEAFF. The part of the CDR3 DNA that was read is TGTGCCAGCAGCTTAGGGTGGGCCCCGAACACTGAA. Looking up the rest from reference TRBV7-9 and TRBJ1-1 gives the full variable domain: DTGVSQNPRHKITKRGQNVTFRCDPISEHNRLYWYRQTLGQGPEFLTYFQNEAQLEKSRLLSDRFSAERPKGSFSTLEIQRTEQGDSAMYLCASSLGWAPNTEAFFGQGTRLTVV.